These 4 T cell receptor beta chains were all obtained from the same sample, sequenced in a study of OX40 agonist ivuxolimab in advanced cancers. Some clones are missing from TCRdb's copy, which holds only in-frame ones; the method was immunoSEQ multiplex PCR. The sample yields around 83,000 clones, 88% seen once. Sequenced material: CD4+ or CD8+ T cells sorted from blood, taken in a trial of the OX40 agonist ivuxolimab. These receptors originate from an adult with an advanced solid tumor such as melanoma, head and neck, liver or kidney cancer.

This rearrangement joins TRBV7-9 to TRBJ2-3; 11 bases match TRBD2. Germline values: CDR1 SEHNR, CDR2 FQNEAQ (reference sequence). Losses at the gene ends were 4 bases for V and 8 bases for J; bases not matched to a gene: 11. The CDR3 length is 16 residues. The CDR3 protein is CASSSPGLAVRGTQYF. DNA for the CDR3: TGTGCCAGCAGCTCCCCGGGACTAGCGGTGCGGGGTACGCAGTATTTT.

The V call is TRBV4-1, the J call TRBJ1-1; D remains ambiguous. V shed 6 bases and J shed 4 bases, with 12 bases lying between them. This CDR3 contains 13 residues. The germline gives CDR1 MGHRA, CDR2 YSYEKL. CDR3 in DNA: TGCGCCAGCAGGTGGGGAGAGGGCACTGAAGCTTTCTTT. This encodes CASRWGEGTEAFF.

The gene calls are TRBV6-5 and TRBJ1-1; no clear D. The CDR3 is made up of 15 amino acids. From germline, CDR1 is MNHEY and CDR2 SVGAGI. V dropped 4 bases and J dropped 8 bases, with 20 bases sitting between them. CDR3 region: CASSSPRLGWIEAFF. The DNA for the CDR3 is TGTGCCAGCAGTTCCCCGCGCTTGGGGTGGATAGAAGCTTTCTTT.

The genes are TRBV5-1 and TRBJ2-2; tentative D call: TRBD2 (6 bases). The V end was cut by 0 bases, the J end by 6 bases, with 12 bases between. Germline CDR1 and CDR2: SGHRS and YFSETQ. The CDR3 covers 15 residues. CDR3 residues: CASSLVPREAGELFF. CDR3 nucleotide sequence: TGCGCCAGCAGCTTGGTTCCCAGGGAGGCCGGGGAGCTGTTTTTT.